This T cell receptor beta chain was identified during a study of post-analysis software for immune sequencing data. Whole-study results and caveats: Compared with controls, patients showed significantly lower normalized Chao1 diversity. F-measure co-clustering was strong for batch-matched samples.

To note about this clonotype: Its antigen is undetermined. Germline and junction disagree at one end, which may indicate a read error.

Unique molecular identifiers were carried by the TCR beta cDNA libraries. MiXCR, applied by TCRdb to the PCR reads, yields one record per CDR3 protein. The sample contains roughly 400,000 distinct CDR3 sequences, 39% of which appear only once. This receptor was taken from a girl aged 2 to 9 with multiple sclerosis. The specimen sequenced was blood.

CDR3 in DNA: TGTGCCAGCAGCCAAGTCGTGGGAGGCTACAAGCAGTACTTC. Translation gives CASSQVVGGYKQYF. The chain has TRBV3-1 and TRBJ2-7; possibly TRBD2 for D (6 bases). Germline V gene sequence: CDR1 LGHDT, CDR2 YNNKEL (reference sequence). This CDR3 region has 14 residues.